This T cell receptor (beta chain) was obtained from a study of blood T cell repertoires in COVID-19. Produced via immunoSEQ multiplex PCR; TCRdb's table is partial and in-frame only. The table has 250,000 to 350,000 clones, about 81% seen once. CDR3 length: 15 amino acids. V was cut by 5 bases and J by 0 bases, with 11 bases left in between. CDR1 is MNHEY, CDR2 SVGAGI, per germline. Source material: peripheral blood. The source of this sequence is a human donor with COVID-19, enrolled during active disease. The donor label of this sample is uncertain. This chain links TRBV6-5 with TRBJ1-3, with D uncertain. In DNA form, the CDR3 reads TGTGCCAGCAGTAAGGCTAGAACCTCTGGAAACACCATATATTTT. It encodes CASSKARTSGNTIYF.